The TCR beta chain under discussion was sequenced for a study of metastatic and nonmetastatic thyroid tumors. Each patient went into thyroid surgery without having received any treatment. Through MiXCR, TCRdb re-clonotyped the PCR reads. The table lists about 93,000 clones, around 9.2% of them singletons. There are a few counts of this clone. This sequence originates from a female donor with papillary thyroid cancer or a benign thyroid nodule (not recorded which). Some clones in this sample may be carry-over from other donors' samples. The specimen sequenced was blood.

The CDR3: CASSWGSNTGELFF. CDR3 bases: TGTGCCAGCAGTTGGGGTTCGAACACCGGGGAGCTGTTTTTT. V usage is TRBV12-3 or TRBV12-4 and J usage is TRBJ2-2; D is unresolved. Trimming shortened V by 4 bases and J by 0 bases, and 6 bases separated the two germline ends. CDR3 length equals 14 residues.